This passage covers 6 T cell receptor beta chains from one sample sequenced in a study of CD8 T cells in ankylosing spondylitis. Study-wide results and limits: A motif in TCR beta, a set of about eight highly homologous variants, appeared characteristic of ankylosing spondylitis blood.

TCRdb recomputed calls from the 5' RACE reads with MiXCR, one row per CDR3 protein. Among roughly 490,000 distinct CDR3 sequences listed, under 5.5% were seen once. Their specific antigens are unknown. Sequencing used blood, either unsorted or a sorted T cell fraction (not recorded which). All receptors derive from a male donor with ankylosing spondylitis.

This clonotype was counted between two and nine times. The chain couples TRBV5-1 to TRBJ2-1; perhaps TRBD1 as D (6 bases). The CDR3 length is 12 residues. Germline V lookup: CDR1 SGHRS, CDR2 YFSETQ. V was trimmed by 4 bases and J by 8 bases, leaving 10 bases between them. CDR3 amino acids: CASSLTGYEQFF. CDR3 sequence (DNA): TGCGCCAGCAGCCTTACAGGGTATGAGCAGTTCTTC.

This clonotype was seen at least ten times. V usage is TRBV5-4 and J usage is TRBJ2-1; D is tentatively TRBD1 or TRBD2 (5 bases each). Trimming removed 3 bases at V and 7 bases at J, with 20 bases between. CDR1 and CDR2 from the germline V gene are SGHNT and YYREEE (reference sequence). The CDR3 loop spans 16 amino acids. This CDR3 is CASSSRKPEWGNEQFF. CDR3 DNA sequence: TGTGCCAGCAGCTCCCGAAAACCCGAGTGGGGGAATGAGCAGTTCTTC.

This clonotype was counted many times. This chain connects TRBV20-1 to TRBJ1-6; TRBD1 matches 7 bases. Trimming took 7 bases from V and 10 from J; bases not matched to a gene: 10. CDR1 and CDR2 (germline): DFQATT, SNEGSKA (reference sequence). The CDR3 covers 13 residues. CDR3 protein: CSVPDRVTSPLHF. In DNA, the CDR3 is TGCAGTGTCCCCGACAGGGTTACCTCACCCCTCCACTTT.

This clonotype was observed at least ten times. The J gene is TRBJ1-1, the V gene TRBV7-9; a possible D gene is TRBD1 (5 bases). The germline V gene encodes CDR1 SEHNR and CDR2 FQNEAQ (reference sequence). Trimming removed 1 base at V and 5 bases at J, with 11 bases between. The CDR3 consists of 14 residues. The CDR3 reads CASSLGQGFTEAFF. CDR3 DNA: TGTGCCAGCAGCTTAGGGCAGGGCTTTACTGAAGCTTTCTTT.

This clonotype was observed at least ten times. The chain carries TRBV10-3 and TRBJ2-5; possible D gene TRBD1, 6 bases. The germline V gene has CDR1 ENHRY and CDR2 SYGVKD. Trimming cost V 4 bases and J 5 bases, with 8 bases left between them. The CDR3 is 12 amino acids. The CDR3 region is CAISAGEETQYF. The CDR3, as DNA: TGTGCCATCAGTGCAGGGGAGGAGACCCAGTACTTC.

This clonotype was observed at least ten times. The chain links TRBV4-3 to TRBJ1-4; a possible D gene is TRBD1 (6 bases). Germline V gene data show CDR1 as LGHNA and CDR2 as YSLEER. Trimming removed 5 bases from V and 8 bases from J, with 18 bases in between. CDR3 length: 15 amino acids. The CDR3 protein is CASSVISGVREKLFF. The CDR3 nucleotides are TGCGCCAGCAGCGTTATCTCAGGGGTCCGGGAAAAACTGTTTTTT.